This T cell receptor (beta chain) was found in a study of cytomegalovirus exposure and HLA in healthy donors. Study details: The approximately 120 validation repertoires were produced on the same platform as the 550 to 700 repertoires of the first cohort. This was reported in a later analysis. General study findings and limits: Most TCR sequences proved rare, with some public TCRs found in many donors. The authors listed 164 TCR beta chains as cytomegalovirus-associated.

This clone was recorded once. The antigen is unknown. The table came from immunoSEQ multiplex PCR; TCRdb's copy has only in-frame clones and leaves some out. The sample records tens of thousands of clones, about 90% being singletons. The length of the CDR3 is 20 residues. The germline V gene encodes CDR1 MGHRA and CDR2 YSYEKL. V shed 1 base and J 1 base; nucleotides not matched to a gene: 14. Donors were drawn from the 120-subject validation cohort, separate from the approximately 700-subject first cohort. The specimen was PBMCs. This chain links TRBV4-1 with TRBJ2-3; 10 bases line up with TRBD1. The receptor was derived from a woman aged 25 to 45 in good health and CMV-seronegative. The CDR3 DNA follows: TGCGCCAGCAGCCAAGCCCAAAGGGGACAGGGGACTACACGCACAGATACGCAGTATTTT. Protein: CASSQAQRGQGTTRTDTQYF.